Sequencing of this T cell receptor beta chain was carried out in a study of radiotherapy plus CTLA-4 blockade in lung cancer. For the study at large: Objective response rate was around 19%; disease control rate, about 28%. Study-wide results and limits: Tumor-derived TCR clones expanded in blood after radiotherapy plus ipilimumab. In blood, early T cell clone dynamics reportedly predicted response best, together with interferon-beta.

On this clone: Its antigen is undetermined.

This CDR3 contains 12 residues. CDR1 and CDR2 (germline): GTSNPN, SVGIG (reference sequence). Clones were sequenced by immunoSEQ multiplex PCR, and TCRdb holds only the in-frame ones, with some missing. The sample lists about 80,000 clones; about 80% were seen once. Those with chemo-refractory metastatic non-small-cell lung cancer were treated with focal radiation combined with CTLA-4 blockade using ipilimumab. This sequence joins TRBV30 and TRBJ2-5; D is perhaps TRBD1 (6 bases). Sequencing was performed on peripheral blood, taken from a patient treated with radiotherapy plus ipilimumab. The clonotype was recovered from a human donor with non-small cell lung cancer who had stable disease on radiotherapy plus ipilimumab. In nucleotides, the CDR3 is TGTGCGGGGGCGGGTGTGTCGGAGACCCAGTACTTC. This sequence encodes CAGAGVSETQYF.